This is a list of T cell receptor beta chains from one sample in a study of read filtering for tumor transcriptome and immune sequencing. Via MiXCR, TCRdb re-called the reads, giving one row per CDR3 protein. The sample yields some 38,000 distinct CDR3 sequences, 14% seen once. Sequenced input: a population of CD138-negative cells sorted from bone marrow. The receptors stem from a donor at least 40 years old with multiple myeloma. Both conserved end residues are part of each CDR3. The D gene is left open where the match is weak. Size values are once, few and many counts, or a class for expanded clones, and some rows have none.

D | size | J | V | DNA | CDR3
- | many | TRBJ1-1 | TRBV5-1 | TGCGCCAGCAGCTTGTACGTGGGGCGCGATGGAGCTTTCTTT | CASSLYVGRDGAFF
- | few | TRBJ2-1 | TRBV29-1 | TGCAGCGTTGAGGTTGGAGCGGCAAGCTCCTACAATGAGCAGTTCTTC | CSVEVGAASSYNEQFF
TRBD1 | many | TRBJ1-5 | TRBV5-5 | TGTGCCAGCAGCCTTACAGGGGGCAGCCAGCCCCAGCATTTT | CASSLTGGSQPQHF
- | many | TRBJ1-5 | TRBV6-1 | TGTGCCAGCAGTGTCACGGGATATAGCAATCAGCCCCAGCATTTT | CASSVTGYSNQPQHF
TRBD1 | many | TRBJ1-1 | TRBV6-5 | TGTGCCAGCAGTTATTCGTACTTTACAGGGGTGAACACTGAAGCTTTCTTT | CASSYSYFTGVNTEAFF
- | medium-sized | TRBJ2-1 | TRBV24-1 | TGTGCCACCAGTGATTACGAGTACAATGAGCAGTTCTTC | CATSDYEYNEQFF
TRBD1 | many | TRBJ1-4 | TRBV5-1 | TGCGCCAGCAGCCTAACAGGGGGCGACGGTGAAAAACTGTTTTTT | CASSLTGGDGEKLFF
- | many | TRBJ1-1 | TRBV28 | TGTGCCAGCAGACCCCGGGACATCCTTAGAGCTTTCTTT | CASRPRDILRAFF
- | medium-sized | TRBJ2-1 | TRBV20-1 | TGCAGTGCTAGAGTAACCGGACTACAGTTCTTC | CSARVTGLQFF
- | many | TRBJ2-2 | TRBV9 | TGTGCCAGCAGCGAGTACACCGGGGAGCTGTTTTTT | CASSEYTGELFF
TRBD1 | - | TRBJ1-1 | TRBV7-9 | TGTGCCAGGAGCTTACAGGGGAGGACTGAAGCTTTCTTC | CARSLQGRTEAFF
- | - | TRBJ2-1 | TRBV2 | TGTGCCAGCAGTAGGACCGGGACGACCAGCGATGAGCAGTTCTTC | CASSRTGTTSDEQFF
TRBD2 | many | TRBJ2-5 | TRBV20-1 | TGCAGTGCTCTCCGGGGGGGGGCGACCCAAGAGACCCAGTACTTC | CSALRGGATQETQYF
- | - | TRBJ2-7 | TRBV6-2/TRBV6-3 | TGTGCCAGCAGTTACTCGAGGGTGGAGCAGTACTTC | CASSYSRVEQYF
- | many | TRBJ2-3 | TRBV4-2 | TGTGCCAGCAGCAGGGGGGGGGCAGATACGCAGTATTTT | CASSRGGADTQYF
- | medium-sized | TRBJ2-1 | TRBV6-1 | TGTGCCAGCAGTGTGGAGGTAGGGCTAGCCAATGAGCAGTTCTTC | CASSVEVGLANEQFF
- | few | TRBJ1-1 | TRBV28 | TGTGCCAGCAGTCAGGGGACATACGCCACTGAAGCTTTCTTT | CASSQGTYATEAFF
- | few | TRBJ2-2 | TRBV29-1 | TGCAGCGTACGTAGCCCCGGGGAGCTGTTTTTT | CSVRSPGELFF
- | few | TRBJ2-1 | TRBV11-2 | TGTGCCAGCGGCGCTTTTACATGGAAGCAGTTCTTC | CASGAFTWKQFF
- | many | TRBJ2-1 | TRBV7-3 | TGTGCCAGCAGTCCTAGGGGGGGGGAGTCCTACAATGAGCAGTTCTTC | CASSPRGGESYNEQFF
- | - | TRBJ2-1 | TRBV3-1 | TGTGCCGGCAGCCAAGGGGCGGGCTACAATGAGCAGTTCTTC | CAGSQGAGYNEQFF
- | many | TRBJ1-1 | TRBV9 | TGTGCCAGCAGCGACCTGGACAGGAACACTGAAGCTTTCTTT | CASSDLDRNTEAFF
TRBD2 | - | TRBJ2-1 | TRBV30 | TGTGCCTTGAGTGTACAGGGTAGCGGGGGAATCTATGAGCAGTTCTTC | CALSVQGSGGIYEQFF
TRBD2 | many | TRBJ2-1 | TRBV5-1 | TGCGCCAGCCGGTTAGCGGGAGCCTTCTCATTCTACAATGAGCAGTTCTTC | CASRLAGAFSFYNEQFF
TRBD2 | many | TRBJ2-7 | TRBV20-1 | TGCAGTGGTAGCGGGGCCTCGCGGACCACCGGGCCCTACGAGCAGTACTTC | CSGSGASRTTGPYEQYF
TRBD1 | many | TRBJ2-7 | TRBV6-2/TRBV6-3 | TGTGCCAGCAAACCCCGGACAGGGGTGGCCTACGAGCAGTACTTC | CASKPRTGVAYEQYF
- | few | TRBJ1-5 | TRBV4-1 | TGCGCCAGCAGCCAAGATAGAACAGGCTATCAGCCCCAGCATTTT | CASSQDRTGYQPQHF
- | medium-sized | TRBJ2-1 | TRBV7-3 | TGTGCCAGCAGCTTAGAGGCTCGGGGGGCCCCCTACAATGAGCAGTTCTTC | CASSLEARGAPYNEQFF
- | many | TRBJ2-3 | TRBV5-1 | TGCGCCAGCAGCTTGGAGTCAACGGGGCTCACAGATACGCAGTATTTT | CASSLESTGLTDTQYF
- | - | TRBJ2-5 | TRBV20-1 | TGCAGTGCTAGAGATCCGGACATGGGTGGGGAGACCCAGTACTTC | CSARDPDMGGETQYF
TRBD2 | many | TRBJ2-3 | TRBV28 | TGTGCCAGCAGTTTAATACCACCGGGGGGTAGAAGAGATACGCAGTATTTT | CASSLIPPGGRRDTQYF
- | many | TRBJ1-1 | TRBV7-8 | TGTGCCAGCAGCTTTGATCGGGGCACTGAAGCTTTCTTT | CASSFDRGTEAFF
- | many | TRBJ1-5 | TRBV5-1 | TGCGCCAGCAGCTTCCGACCCGATCAGCCCCAGCATTTT | CASSFRPDQPQHF
TRBD2 | many | TRBJ2-7 | TRBV7-6 | TGTGCCAGCAGCCGCGGGGGGCCGATCAGCGAGCAGTACTTC | CASSRGGPISEQYF
- | - | TRBJ2-1 | TRBV6-5 | TGTGTCAACAGGAACACGGGTAATGAGCAGTTCTTC | CVNRNTGNEQFF
- | many | TRBJ2-2 | TRBV21-1 | TGTGCCAGCAGCAAAGGGACAGGGAGCAATACCGGGGAGCTGTTTTTT | CASSKGTGSNTGELFF
- | many | TRBJ2-7 | TRBV28 | TGTGCCAGCAGTACAGGGCTCTCCTACGAGCAGTACTTC | CASSTGLSYEQYF
- | many | TRBJ1-5 | TRBV12-3/TRBV12-4 | TGTGCCAGCAGACCAGGGGAGAGGAATCAGCCCCAGCATTTT | CASRPGERNQPQHF
TRBD1 | many | TRBJ1-4 | TRBV6-5 | TGTGCCACGAAGGGACAGGGTGCGGCAACTAATGAAAAACTGTTTTTT | CATKGQGAATNEKLFF
TRBD2 | - | TRBJ2-1 | TRBV30 | TGTGCCTGGAGTGGGGGACTAGCGGGAGACGAGCAGTTCTTC | CAWSGGLAGDEQFF
- | many | TRBJ2-2 | TRBV6-1 | TGTGCCAGCAGTGAAGCAGGCCAGAACACCGGGGAGCTGTTTTTT | CASSEAGQNTGELFF
TRBD2 | medium-sized | TRBJ2-1 | TRBV24-1 | TGTGCCACCAGTGATGGACTAGCGGAATTGGACAATGAGCAGTTCTTC | CATSDGLAELDNEQFF
TRBD1 | many | TRBJ2-2 | TRBV24-1 | TGTGCCACCAGTGATTTAGGGGACAGGAGATACACCGGGGAGCTGTTTTTT | CATSDLGDRRYTGELFF
TRBD2 | many | TRBJ2-7 | TRBV20-1 | TGCAGTGCTAGAAATCCTAGCGGAACCTACGAGCAGTACTTC | CSARNPSGTYEQYF
- | few | TRBJ1-3 | TRBV30 | TGTGCCTGGAGTGTAGCGGGGGATTCTGGAAACACCATATATTTT | CAWSVAGDSGNTIYF
- | many | TRBJ1-3 | TRBV6-5 | TGTGCCAGCAGTTACGGCCAGGATGGAAACACCATATATTTT | CASSYGQDGNTIYF
- | many | TRBJ1-2 | TRBV6-5 | TGTGCCAGCATGAGAGTTAACTATGGCTACACCTTC | CASMRVNYGYTF
- | many | TRBJ2-1 | TRBV7-3 | TGTGCCAGCAGCTTATCAGGGGGGAGGAATGAGCAGTTCTTC | CASSLSGGRNEQFF
- | many | TRBJ2-7 | TRBV7-9 | TGTGCCAGCAGCTTAGCTGGGGGGACCTACGAGCAGTACTTC | CASSLAGGTYEQYF
- | - | TRBJ2-6 | TRBV28 | TGTGCCAGCAGTTTATTAGGTCGGAGGGTCCTGACTTTC | CASSLLGRRVLTF
TRBD2 | many | TRBJ2-2 | TRBV5-1 | TGCGCCAGCAGCCCCGGACTAGCGGGAGGGCCGGGCACCGGGGAGCTGTTTTTT | CASSPGLAGGPGTGELFF